This TCR beta chain was sequenced during a study of T cell repertoires in cytomegalovirus infection. The CDR3 contains 17 residues. The ends were cut back, 1 base at V and 0 bases at J, with 12 bases in the middle. Looked up from germline, CDR1 is LGHNA and CDR2 is YSLEER. TCRdb re-called the reads through MiXCR, storing one row per CDR3 protein. The sample records more than 85,000 distinct CDR3 sequences, more than 20% being singletons. The sample was CD8+ T cells from PBMCs. The source is a human donor in good health (CMV status not recorded). Some clones in this sample may be carry-over from other donors' samples. V gene TRBV4-3 combines with J gene TRBJ2-2; D might be TRBD1 (6 bases). CDR3 nucleotide sequence: TGCGCCAGCAGCCAAGGTCCCGGGACACCGAACACCGGGGAGCTGTTTTTT. Protein sequence: CASSQGPGTPNTGELFF.